The TCR beta chain under discussion was sequenced for a study of Graves' ophthalmopathy and Graves' hyperthyroidism. Using RNA transcripts, the TCR beta CDR3 regions were amplified. HTBI primers served in a first-round RT-PCR, which a second-round multiplex PCR followed. TCRdb reanalysed the multiplex PCR reads using MiXCR and keeps one entry per CDR3 protein. The table records 740,000 or so distinct CDR3 sequences, approximately 40% of them present only once. This clonotype was detected once. No antigen is known for it. J lost 2 bases, V lost 1 base, and 6 bases had no gene match. Germline CDR1 reads LGHDT; CDR2 reads YNNKEL (reference sequence). The CDR3 is 16 amino acids. Whole-study results and caveats: Sensitivity of 87.88% and specificity of about 77% were achieved when a 13-signature model separated ophthalmopathy from stable hyperthyroidism.

This receptor was taken from an adult man with Graves' ophthalmopathy. The V gene is TRBV3-1, the J gene TRBJ2-5; 8 bases line up with TRBD1. The specimen was peripheral blood. The DNA of the CDR3 is TGTGCCAGCAGCCAAGCGTACAGGGGGGTTCAAGAGACCCAGTACTTC. This codes for CASSQAYRGVQETQYF.